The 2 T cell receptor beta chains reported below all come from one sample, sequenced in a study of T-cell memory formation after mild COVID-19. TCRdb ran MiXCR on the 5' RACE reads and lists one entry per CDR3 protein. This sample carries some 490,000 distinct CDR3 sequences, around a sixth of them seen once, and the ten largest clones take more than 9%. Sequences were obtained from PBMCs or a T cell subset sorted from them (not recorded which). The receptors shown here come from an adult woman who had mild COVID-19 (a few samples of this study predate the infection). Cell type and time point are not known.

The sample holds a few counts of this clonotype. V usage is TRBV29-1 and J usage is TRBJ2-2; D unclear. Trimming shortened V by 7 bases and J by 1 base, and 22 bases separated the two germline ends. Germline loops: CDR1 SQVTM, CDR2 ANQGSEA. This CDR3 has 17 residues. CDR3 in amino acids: CSARFTQDLRNTGELFF. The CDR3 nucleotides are TGCAGCGCCCGCTTTACGCAAGACCTACGGAACACCGGGGAGCTGTTTTTT.

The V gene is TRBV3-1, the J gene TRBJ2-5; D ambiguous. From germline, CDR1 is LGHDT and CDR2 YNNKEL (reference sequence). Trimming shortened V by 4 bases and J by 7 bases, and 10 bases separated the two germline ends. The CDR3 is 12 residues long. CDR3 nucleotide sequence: TGTGCCAGCAGCCCGCTTGGAGTGACCCAGTACTTC. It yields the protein CASSPLGVTQYF.